This T cell receptor (beta chain) came from a study of cytotoxic CD8 clonotypes in ibrutinib-treated CLL. Study outcomes and limitations: Under therapy, public clonotypes either contracted or stayed stable, and they were uncommon. Baseline levels of clonality went above those of age-matched healthy donors and moved with circulating CD8+ T-cell counts. Clonality went up at ibrutinib response and then declined back toward baseline at progression.

In the case of this clone: The target antigen is unknown.

This CDR3 region has 12 residues. Trimming took 3 bases from V and 3 from J, leaving 9 bases between them. Germline values: CDR1 GTSNPN, CDR2 SVGIG (reference sequence). Measured with immunoSEQ multiplex PCR; TCRdb has only the in-frame clones, and not every one. The profile covers 150,000 or so clones, with roughly 80% appearing a single time and about 4.6% taken by the ten largest. The chain couples TRBV30 to TRBJ2-7; perhaps TRBD2 as D (5 bases). This clonotype originated in a human donor with chronic lymphocytic leukemia. Sequenced material: PBMCs, taken after 24 months of ibrutinib treatment. DNA for the CDR3: TGTGCCTGGAGCGACGGGGACTACGAGCAGTACTTC. The encoded protein is CAWSDGDYEQYF.